The 32 T cell receptor beta chains below come from one sample, sequenced in a study of low-dose radiotherapy and immunotherapy resistance in tumors. As to time point: after trial treatment. Treatment specified: LDRT plus nivolumab, ipilimumab, low-dose cyclophosphamide and aspirin (RACIN trial). TRAV- and TRBV-specific primers were used for first-strand cDNA, which covered alpha and beta chains. With a V-primer adapter and a constant-region primer, TCRs were amplified for approximately 19 PCR cycles. TCRdb used MiXCR to reprocess the reads, holding one entry per CDR3 protein. This table holds tens of thousands of distinct CDR3 sequences, roughly 20% found once. The sample consisted of PBMCs, taken after low-dose radiotherapy plus immunotherapy. These receptors all stem from a female donor with ovarian cancer.

This chain links TRBV20-1 with TRBJ1-5, with no clear D. The germline V gene has CDR1 DFQATT and CDR2 SNEGSKA (reference sequence). V dropped 3 bases and J dropped 3 bases, with 15 bases sitting between them. The CDR3 is made up of 15 amino acids. Written as DNA, the CDR3 is TGCAGTGCTAGGGACGTCAAGGTGCCCAATCAGCCCCAGCATTTT. Protein sequence: CSARDVKVPNQPQHF.

This clonotype was recorded at least ten times. The V and J genes are TRBV23-1 and TRBJ1-4; D gene ambiguous. TRBV23-1 counts as an open reading frame of uncertain function. This CDR3 region has 14 residues. V was shortened by 8 bases and J by 3 bases, with 13 bases between the two germline ends. CDR3: CASRHGIPNEKLFF. In DNA form, the CDR3 reads TGCGCCAGCCGCCATGGCATCCCTAATGAAAAACTGTTTTTT.

In its sample, this clonotype was seen once. A far larger clone is off by one base, so a read error is likely. The V and J genes are TRBV13 and TRBJ2-7; perhaps TRBD2 as D (6 bases). CDR3 size: 15 residues. Germline CDR1 is PRHDT and CDR2 is FYEKMQ (reference sequence). V lost 5 bases to trimming and J lost 3 bases, with 17 bases between them. CDR3 in DNA: TGTGCCAGCAGCCCCCGGGGGAATAGCGGCTACGAGCAGTACTTC. Translated, it gives CASSPRGNSGYEQYF. Based on the CDR3 plus reference TRBV13 and TRBJ2-7, the full variable domain is AAGVIQSPRHLIKEKRETATLKCYPIPRHDTVYWYQQGPGQDPQFLISFYEKMQSDKGSIPDRFSAQQFSDYHSELNMSSLELGDSALYFCASSPRGNSGYEQYFGPGTRLTVT.

This clonotype was counted many times. This chain connects TRBV10-3 to TRBJ2-1; possible D gene TRBD1, 5 bases. This CDR3 is built from 15 residues. V lost 3 bases, J lost 2 bases, and 11 bases lay in between. CDR1 is ENHRY and CDR2 is SYGVKD in the germline V gene. The CDR3 coding sequence is TGTGCCATCAGTGACAGGGTTGGGCCCTACAATGAGCAGTTCTTC. Translated: CAISDRVGPYNEQFF.

This clonotype appeared many times. The chain carries TRBV5-8 and TRBJ1-6; D is uncertain. The CDR3 covers 16 residues. The germline V gene encodes CDR1 SGHTS and CDR2 YDEGEE. Trimming took off 0 bases at V and 0 bases at J, with 7 bases between the two ends. The CDR3 reads CASSLEGSSYNSPLHF. The CDR3 DNA reads as TGTGCCAGCAGCTTGGAGGGCAGCTCCTATAATTCACCCCTCCACTTT.

This CDR3 reads CSAKGGQGTYEQYF. The CDR3 DNA reads TGCAGCGCCAAGGGGGGACAGGGGACCTACGAGCAGTACTTC. This chain links TRBV29-1 with TRBJ2-7; the match to TRBD1 covers 10 bases. V gave up 7 bases and J gave up 2 bases; unmatched junction bases: 8. This CDR3 is 14 amino acids long. Germline values: CDR1 SQVTM, CDR2 ANQGSEA.

The chain couples TRBV3-1 to TRBJ2-1; 8 positions agree with TRBD2. The CDR3 spans 14 residues. J gave up 8 bases and V 3 bases, and 6 bases lay outside the gene matches. CDR1 and CDR2 (germline): LGHDT, YNNKEL (reference sequence). This CDR3 is CASSQKGLGYEQFF. The CDR3 bases are TGTGCCAGCAGCCAGAAGGGACTAGGCTATGAGCAGTTCTTC.

The sample holds many counts of this clonotype. The chain recombines TRBV2 with TRBJ1-1; TRBD1 is a possible D gene (5 bases). Trimming stripped 4 bases from V and 3 bases from J, with 9 bases between. The CDR3 is 13 amino acids. Germline CDR1 SNHLY, CDR2 FYNNEI. CDR3 residues: CASSAAGDTEAFF. DNA of the CDR3: TGTGCCAGCAGTGCGGCGGGGGACACTGAAGCTTTCTTT. The full variable domain, rest sourced from reference TRBV2 and TRBJ1-1, is EPEVTQTPSHQVTQMGQEVILRCVPISNHLYFYWYRQILGQKVEFLVSFYNNEISEKSEIFDDQFSVERPDGSNFTLKIRSTKLEDSAMYFCASSAAGDTEAFFGQGTRLTVV.

This clonotype has at least ten counts. V is TRBV13 and J is TRBJ2-1, with D tentatively TRBD1 (5 bases). Germline loops: CDR1 PRHDT, CDR2 FYEKMQ (reference sequence). Trimming removed 5 bases from V and 0 bases from J, with 11 bases in between. CDR3 size: 15 residues. The CDR3 DNA reads as TGTGCCAGCAGCGGCAGACAGAGCTCCTACAATGAGCAGTTCTTC. This encodes CASSGRQSSYNEQFF.

This clonotype has ten or more counts. The V call is TRBV12-3 or TRBV12-4, the J call TRBJ2-3, with 10 bases that match TRBD1. The CDR3 length is 15 residues. Germline trimming cut 6 bases from V and 2 bases from J; bases unmatched to any gene: 5. The CDR3 sequence: CASRGTGAFTDTQYF. Here the CDR3 DNA reads TGTGCCAGCAGAGGGACAGGGGCGTTCACAGATACGCAGTATTTT.

In its sample, this clonotype was seen many times. The chain carries TRBV4-3 and TRBJ2-2; 10 bases are a match to TRBD2. CDR1 is LGHNA and CDR2 is YSLEER in the germline V gene. V lost 3 bases and J lost 3; bases outside the gene matches: 4. The CDR3 covers 16 residues. CDR3 residues: CASSHEAGGDTGELFF. The DNA for the CDR3 is TGCGCCAGCAGCCATGAAGCGGGGGGGGACACCGGGGAGCTGTTTTTT.

In the case of this clonotype: This is likely an artifact of a read error, given a far larger clone one base away. This chain links TRBV6-2 or TRBV6-3 with TRBJ2-1; D not certain. The CDR3 is made up of 14 amino acids. CDR1 is MNHEY, CDR2 SVGEGT, per germline. V gave up 7 bases and J gave up 10 bases, with 20 bases separating them. CDR3 sequence reads: CASTLRLSSLEQFF. As DNA, the CDR3 is TGTGCCAGCACCCTTCGACTGTCCTCTCTCGAGCAGTTCTTC.

This clonotype was detected ten times or more. The V and J genes are TRBV28 and TRBJ2-7, with 8 bases lining up with TRBD1. The CDR3 has 12 amino acids. Per the germline V gene, CDR1 is MDHEN and CDR2 is SYDVKM. With 7 bases clipped from V and 7 bases from J, the junction kept 6 bases outside the gene matches. CDR3 in amino acids: CASMGQVREQYF. The CDR3, as DNA: TGTGCCAGCATGGGACAGGTCCGGGAGCAGTACTTC.

The V gene is TRBV2, the J gene TRBJ2-2; D is unresolved. The CDR3 covers 16 residues. The V end was cut by 5 bases, the J end by 0 bases, with 13 bases between. Germline CDR1 is SNHLY and CDR2 is FYNNEI. In DNA, the CDR3 is TGTGCCAGCAGTTTCCGACGGATTTCGAACACCGGGGAGCTGTTTTTT. It specifies CASSFRRISNTGELFF.

This clonotype was seen many times. V and J are TRBV5-1 and TRBJ2-3; 10 positions match TRBD2. Germline lookup yields CDR1 SGHRS and CDR2 YFSETQ. V was clipped by 3 bases and J by 3 bases; unmatched bases: 7. This CDR3 is built from 16 residues. The DNA for the CDR3 is TGCGCCAGCAGCTCTCAGCGGGGGGGCCCGACAGATACGCAGTATTTT. Translated: CASSSQRGGPTDTQYF.

This clonotype was counted at least ten times. V is TRBV23-1 and J is TRBJ2-5; D is unclear. TRBV23-1 is an open reading frame whose function is uncertain. V lost 3 bases to trimming and J lost 1 base, with 9 bases between them. This CDR3 has 14 residues. In DNA, the CDR3 is TGCGCCAGCAGTCATCCAGGTATCCAAGAGACCCAGTACTTC. It specifies CASSHPGIQETQYF.

This clonotype was counted many times. The chain is built from TRBV28 and TRBJ1-5, with D perhaps TRBD1 (5 bases). The CDR3 spans 20 residues. Looked up from germline, CDR1 is MDHEN and CDR2 is SYDVKM. V was cut by 3 bases and J by 2 bases, with 26 bases left in between. The CDR3, as DNA: TGTGCCAGCAGTTTTACGCGCGACTTGGGGGTAATGGTTGGCAATCAGCCCCAGCATTTT. Translation: CASSFTRDLGVMVGNQPQHF.

Points on this clonotype: A far larger clone is one nucleotide away, so this likely arose from a read error. The J gene is TRBJ2-1, the V gene TRBV28; TRBD1 might be the D (6 bases). The germline gives CDR1 MDHEN, CDR2 SYDVKM. This CDR3 has 12 amino acids. V was pared by 10 bases and J by 10 bases, with 17 bases between. CDR3 in amino acids: CATSDRLYEQFF. CDR3 nucleotides: TGTGCCACCTCGGACAGACTCTACGAGCAGTTCTTC.

This clonotype was seen at least ten times. The chain uses TRBV6-2 or TRBV6-3 and TRBJ2-1; 12 bases align to TRBD2. Trimming took 6 bases from V and 9 from J; bases not matched to a gene: 12. The germline CDR1 and CDR2 sequences are MNHEY and SVGEGT. This CDR3 is built from 16 residues. The CDR3 DNA is TGTGCCAGCAGGGAGATAGGGGGACTAGCGGGCGTTGAGCAGTTCTTC. Translated: CASREIGGLAGVEQFF.

In its sample, this clonotype was seen once. The chain combines TRBV28 with TRBJ2-2; a weak D match, TRBD2 (5 bases). Trimming stripped 2 bases from V and 4 bases from J, with 11 bases between. Germline V gives CDR1 MDHEN, CDR2 SYDVKM. The CDR3 is 15 residues long. Here the CDR3 DNA reads TGTGCCAGCAGTTTAAACTTCCGGGGCACCGGGGAGCTGTTTTTT. Its protein product is CASSLNFRGTGELFF.

This clonotype was found a few times. V gene TRBV5-1 combines with J gene TRBJ2-2; D uncertain. V shed 4 bases and J shed 1 base, with 5 bases lying between them. Germline loops: CDR1 SGHRS, CDR2 YFSETQ. CDR3 length: 13 residues. The CDR3 is CASSAQNTGELFF. The DNA for the CDR3 is TGCGCCAGCAGCGCTCAGAACACCGGGGAGCTGTTTTTT.

There are many counts of this clonotype. V is TRBV27 and J is TRBJ1-4, with D possibly matching TRBD1 (5 bases). Trimming took 7 bases from V and 7 from J, leaving 22 bases between them. The CDR3 extends over 16 amino acids. Per the germline V gene, CDR1 is MNHEY and CDR2 is SMNVEV (reference sequence). CDR3 bases: TGTGCCAGCACCAAATGGGGACCCCAAGGGGCTGAAAAACTGTTTTTT. Its protein is CASTKWGPQGAEKLFF.

The rearrangement joins TRBV18 to TRBJ2-1, with 8 bases that match TRBD2. In germline, CDR1 is KGHSH, CDR2 LQKENI. This CDR3 spans 16 amino acids. The V and J ends lost 0 bases and 2 bases, in that order; junction bases with no gene match: 3. CDR3 sequence reads: CASSPPISGAYNEQFF. The CDR3 DNA follows: TGTGCCAGCTCACCACCGATTAGCGGGGCCTACAATGAGCAGTTCTTC. Supplemented by reference TRBV18 and TRBJ2-1, the full variable domain reads NAGVMQNPRHLVRRRGQEARLRCSPMKGHSHVYWYRQLPEEGLKFMVYLQKENIIDESGMPKERFSAEFPKEGPSILRIQQVVRGDSAAYFCASSPPISGAYNEQFFGPGTRLTVL.

This clonotype has at least ten counts. The chain is built from TRBV28 and TRBJ2-2; D gene unclear. The length of the CDR3 is 12 residues. Germline V gene lookup returns CDR1 MDHEN and CDR2 SYDVKM. With 6 bases removed from V and 6 bases from J, the gap between germline ends came to 8 bases. CDR3 nucleotide sequence: TGTGCCAGCAGACCTAAGGCCGGGGAGCTGTTTTTT. It codes for CASRPKAGELFF.

This clonotype turned up a few times. The rearrangement uses TRBV9 and TRBJ2-5, with 13 bases matching TRBD2. CDR3 size: 15 residues. V trimming: 4 bases; J trimming: 2 bases; junction bases outside the gene matches: 2. Germline assignment: CDR1 SGDLS and CDR2 YYNGEE. The CDR3 DNA is TGTGCCAGCAGCCCGGGACTAGCGGGACAAGAGACCCAGTACTTC. Protein sequence: CASSPGLAGQETQYF. The full variable domain, with the rest looked up from reference TRBV9 and TRBJ2-5, is DSGVTQTPKHLITATGQRVTLRCSPRSGDLSVYWYQQSLDQGLQFLIQYYNGEERAKGNILERFSAQQFPDLHSELNLSSLELGDSALYFCASSPGLAGQETQYFGPGTRLLVL.

As regards this clonotype: This is likely an artifact of a read error, given a far larger clone one base away. The chain links TRBV11-3 to TRBJ2-1, with D uncertain. From germline, CDR1 is SGHNT and CDR2 YENEEA. This CDR3 is built from 11 residues. The ends were cut back, 5 bases at V and 8 bases at J, with 7 bases in the middle. The CDR3 protein is CASSVFDEQFF. The CDR3 nucleotides are TGTGCCAGCAGCGTTTTCGATGAGCAGTTCTTC.

This clonotype was recorded at least ten times. The V call is TRBV7-2, the J call TRBJ1-2; D unresolved. This CDR3 spans 15 amino acids. In germline, CDR1 is SGHTA, CDR2 FQGNSA. Trimming removed 3 bases at V and 0 bases at J, with 11 bases between. The DNA for the CDR3 is TGTGCCAGCAGCTTCCTTGCCAACGCTAACTATGGCTACACCTTC. Its translation is CASSFLANANYGYTF. The full variable domain, with the rest looked up from reference TRBV7-2 and TRBJ1-2, is GAGVSQSPSNKVTEKGKDVELRCDPISGHTALYWYRQSLGQGLEFLIYFQGNSAPDKSGLPSDRFSAERTGGSVSTLTIQRTQQEDSAVYLCASSFLANANYGYTFGSGTRLTVV.

Regarding this clonotype: This likely traces to a read error, being one base from a far larger clone. The rearrangement joins TRBV6-1 to TRBJ1-6; D is uncertain. The CDR3 totals 15 residues. Germline CDR1 is MNHNS and CDR2 is SASEGT. The V and J ends lost 8 bases and 6 bases respectively, with 17 bases between them. This chain's CDR3 is CASRYYGESNSPLHF. CDR3 sequence (DNA): TGTGCCAGCCGTTACTATGGGGAGAGTAATTCACCCCTCCACTTT.

The chain has TRBV9 and TRBJ2-1; 8 bases map to TRBD1. Germline V gives CDR1 SGDLS, CDR2 YYNGEE. The length of the CDR3 is 17 residues. J gave up 4 bases and V 4 bases, and 13 bases lay outside the gene matches. Here the CDR3 DNA reads TGTGCCAGCAGCCCCAGGCCAGGGGGCGCGGGATACAATGAGCAGTTCTTC. It yields the protein CASSPRPGGAGYNEQFF. The full variable domain, with the rest looked up from reference TRBV9 and TRBJ2-1, is DSGVTQTPKHLITATGQRVTLRCSPRSGDLSVYWYQQSLDQGLQFLIQYYNGEERAKGNILERFSAQQFPDLHSELNLSSLELGDSALYFCASSPRPGGAGYNEQFFGPGTRLTVL.

This clonotype was recorded many times. V is TRBV2 and J is TRBJ1-1; possible D gene TRBD1, 5 bases. The germline gives CDR1 SNHLY, CDR2 FYNNEI. The CDR3 length is 13 residues. Trimming shortened V by 3 bases and J by 4 bases, and 9 bases separated the two germline ends. CDR3 sequence reads: CASSDARATEAFF. The CDR3 coding sequence is TGTGCCAGCAGTGATGCCAGGGCCACTGAAGCTTTCTTT.

This clonotype was seen repeatedly, ten times or more. The chain combines TRBV19 with TRBJ1-2; TRBD1 aligns across 8 bases. CDR1 and CDR2 from the germline V gene are LNHDA and SQIVND (reference sequence). The CDR3 extends over 15 amino acids. J was trimmed by 8 bases and V by 9 bases; bases with no gene match: 17. Written as DNA, the CDR3 is TGTGCCAGCCTGGACAGGGTTTGGATTGCAGGGGGCTACACCTTC. Amino acid sequence: CASLDRVWIAGGYTF.

Ten or more counts support this clonotype. The V and J genes are TRBV24-1 and TRBJ2-2; D perhaps matches TRBD1 (6 bases). The V gene lost 4 bases and the J gene lost 0 bases, with 11 bases spanning the gap. The CDR3 loop spans 16 amino acids. Germline CDR1 and CDR2: KGHDR and SFDVKD. CDR3 nucleotides: TGTGCCACCAGTGAGGGGGCAGTGGCGAACACCGGGGAGCTGTTTTTT. Amino acid sequence: CATSEGAVANTGELFF.